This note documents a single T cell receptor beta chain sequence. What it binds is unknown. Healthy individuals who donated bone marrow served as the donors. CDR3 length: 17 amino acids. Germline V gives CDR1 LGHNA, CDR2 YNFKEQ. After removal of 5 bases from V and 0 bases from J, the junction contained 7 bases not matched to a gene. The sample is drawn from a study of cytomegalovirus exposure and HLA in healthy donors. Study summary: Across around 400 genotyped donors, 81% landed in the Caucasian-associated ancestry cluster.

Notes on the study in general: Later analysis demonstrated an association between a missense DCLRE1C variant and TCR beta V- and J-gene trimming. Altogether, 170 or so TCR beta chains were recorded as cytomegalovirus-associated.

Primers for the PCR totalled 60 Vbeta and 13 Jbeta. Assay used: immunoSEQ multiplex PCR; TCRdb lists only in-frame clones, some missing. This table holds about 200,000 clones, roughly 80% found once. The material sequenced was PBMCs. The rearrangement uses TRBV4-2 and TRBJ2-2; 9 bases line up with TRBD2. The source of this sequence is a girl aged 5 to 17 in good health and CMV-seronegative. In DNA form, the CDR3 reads TGTGCCAGCAGCGTCCGCCGGACTAGCGCGAACACCGGGGAGCTGTTTTTT. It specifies CASSVRRTSANTGELFF.